A selection of T cell receptor beta chains follows, all from one sample in a study of cytomegalovirus exposure and HLA in healthy donors. Clones were read by immunoSEQ multiplex PCR, and TCRdb kept only the in-frame ones, dropping some. This sample has around 140,000 clones, with roughly 80% found just once. Sequencing was done on a sample of PBMCs. These receptors were obtained from a man in his forties or fifties in good health and CMV-seronegative. CDR3s include the opening cysteine and the closing phenylalanine or tryptophan. D genes are given only for firm matches. A row's size may be missing; if present it is once, few, many or a size class.

d_call: TRBD2
cdr3_length: 14
clone_size: .
v_call: TRBV25-1
j_call: TRBJ2-3
cdr3_nt: TGTGCCAGCAGTACGGGGGGTAGCACAGATACGCAGTATTTT
cdr3_aa: CASSTGGSTDTQYF

d_call: .
cdr3_length: 14
clone_size: once
v_call: TRBV29-1
j_call: TRBJ2-2
cdr3_nt: TGCAGCGCAAGGGATAGCGGTGCTCCCGGGGAGCTGTTTTTT
cdr3_aa: CSARDSGAPGELFF

d_call: TRBD2
cdr3_length: 16
clone_size: .
v_call: TRBV6-4
j_call: TRBJ2-3
cdr3_nt: TGTGCCAGCAGTGACTCAGGCGGGGGGGCCAGAGATACGCAGTATTTT
cdr3_aa: CASSDSGGGARDTQYF

d_call: TRBD2
cdr3_length: 15
clone_size: .
v_call: TRBV5-1
j_call: TRBJ2-1
cdr3_nt: TGCGCCAGCAGCTTGGGGACTAGCGGCCTCAATGAGCAGTTCTTC
cdr3_aa: CASSLGTSGLNEQFF

d_call: .
cdr3_length: 15
clone_size: .
v_call: TRBV18
j_call: TRBJ1-4
cdr3_nt: TGTGCCAGCTCACCTCAGGGTGCAACTAATGAAAAACTGTTTTTT
cdr3_aa: CASSPQGATNEKLFF

d_call: TRBD2
cdr3_length: 15
clone_size: .
v_call: TRBV9
j_call: TRBJ2-2
cdr3_nt: TGTGCCAGCACGGAGGGAGGGGCGAACACCGGGGAGCTGTTTTTT
cdr3_aa: CASTEGGANTGELFF

d_call: TRBD1
cdr3_length: 14
clone_size: .
v_call: TRBV6-5
j_call: TRBJ1-2
cdr3_nt: TGTGCCAGCAGTTACCAGGGGGCGAACTATGGCTACACCTTC
cdr3_aa: CASSYQGANYGYTF

d_call: TRBD1
cdr3_length: 14
clone_size: .
v_call: TRBV6-6
j_call: TRBJ2-7
cdr3_nt: TGTGCCAGCAGTCCGGACAGGAAATCCTACGAGCAGTACTTC
cdr3_aa: CASSPDRKSYEQYF

d_call: .
cdr3_length: 13
clone_size: .
v_call: TRBV5-4
j_call: TRBJ2-5
cdr3_nt: TGTGCCAGCAGCTTGCCAGGGGATGTGACCCAGTACTTC
cdr3_aa: CASSLPGDVTQYF

d_call: TRBD1
cdr3_length: 15
clone_size: .
v_call: TRBV7-2
j_call: TRBJ2-7
cdr3_nt: TGTGCCAGCAGCGATCCGACAGGGGCAGTCTACGAGCAGTACTTC
cdr3_aa: CASSDPTGAVYEQYF